This entry features one T cell receptor (beta chain) sequence. Researchers sorted participants into cohorts using their self-reported clinical history. Exposed volunteers were people who met a COVID-19 case within 2 weeks before study entry. The sample comes from a study of blood T cell repertoires in COVID-19. Study details: PBMCs, B-cell-depleted T cells, or T cells provided the cDNA or gDNA that made up the material.

Authors' data handling: Using reference gene primer amplification, nucleated cell counts were estimated. The assay was immunoSEQ multiplex PCR, and TCRdb's table has in-frame clones only and misses some. Clone size and V and J calls were adopted from that table, with D and trimming inferred from the DNA. The data show 140,000 to 150,000 clones, roughly 84% seen once. The junction had 10 bases not matched to a gene; V was cut back by 4 bases and J by 3 bases. In germline, CDR1 is SGDLS, CDR2 YYNGEE. CDR3 length: 16 residues. This rearrangement joins TRBV9 to TRBJ2-3; 8 bases align to TRBD2. The source is a woman in her 50s who had been exposed to COVID-19. The sequenced sample was PBMCs or T cells enriched from blood (not recorded which). CDR3 region: CASSSRGGLVTDTQYF. The CDR3 coding sequence is TGTGCCAGCAGCTCCCGGGGGGGACTAGTGACAGATACGCAGTATTTT.